The sample holds a few counts of the clone carrying this TCR beta chain. Its antigen is unknown. PCR was performed using 60 Vbeta and 13 Jbeta primers. Libraries were prepared by immunoSEQ multiplex PCR; TCRdb keeps only in-frame clonotypes and omits some of them. The table records approximately 140,000 clones, 75% to 90% of them present only once. This specimen comes from a study of cytomegalovirus exposure and HLA in healthy donors. Findings and caveats of the study: No immune exposure information besides CMV serostatus was available. Overall, around 160 TCR beta chains were annotated as cytomegalovirus-associated.

The germline V gene encodes CDR1 LNHDA and CDR2 SQIVND (reference sequence). The CDR3 length is 16 residues. Trimming cost V 4 bases and J 4 bases; bases outside gene matches: 6. The sequence derives from a middle-aged woman in good health and CMV-seronegative. Sequencing was performed on PBMCs. The chain joins TRBV19 to TRBJ1-5; 11 bases align to TRBD1. The CDR3 reads CASSRDRGLLNQPQHF. DNA for the CDR3: TGTGCCAGTAGTAGGGACAGGGGGTTACTAAATCAGCCCCAGCATTTT.